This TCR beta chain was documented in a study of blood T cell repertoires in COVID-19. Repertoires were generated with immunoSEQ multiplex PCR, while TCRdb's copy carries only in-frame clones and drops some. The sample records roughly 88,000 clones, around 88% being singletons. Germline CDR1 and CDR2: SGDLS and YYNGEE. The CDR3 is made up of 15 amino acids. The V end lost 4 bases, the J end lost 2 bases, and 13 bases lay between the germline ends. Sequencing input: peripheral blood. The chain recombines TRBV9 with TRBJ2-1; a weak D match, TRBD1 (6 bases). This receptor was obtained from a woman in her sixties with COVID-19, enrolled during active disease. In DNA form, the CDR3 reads TGTGCCAGCAGCCCCCCCCCAGGGGCCTACAATGAGCAGTTCTTC. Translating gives CASSPPPGAYNEQFF.